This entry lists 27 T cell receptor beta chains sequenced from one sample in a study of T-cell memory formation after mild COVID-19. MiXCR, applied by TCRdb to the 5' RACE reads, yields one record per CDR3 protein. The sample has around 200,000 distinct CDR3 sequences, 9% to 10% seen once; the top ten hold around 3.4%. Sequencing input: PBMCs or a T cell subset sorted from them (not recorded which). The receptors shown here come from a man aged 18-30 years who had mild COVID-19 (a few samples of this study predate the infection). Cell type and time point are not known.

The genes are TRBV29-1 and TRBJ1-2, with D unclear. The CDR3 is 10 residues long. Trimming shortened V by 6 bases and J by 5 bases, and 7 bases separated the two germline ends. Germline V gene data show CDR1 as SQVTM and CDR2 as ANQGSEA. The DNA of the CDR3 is TGCAGCGTGGAACAGTATGGCTACACCTTC. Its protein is CSVEQYGYTF.

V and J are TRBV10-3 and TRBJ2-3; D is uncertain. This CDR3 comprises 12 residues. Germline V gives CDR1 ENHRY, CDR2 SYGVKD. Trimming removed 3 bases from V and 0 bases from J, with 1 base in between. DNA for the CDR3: TGTGCCATCAGTGATAGCACAGATACGCAGTATTTT. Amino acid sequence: CAISDSTDTQYF.

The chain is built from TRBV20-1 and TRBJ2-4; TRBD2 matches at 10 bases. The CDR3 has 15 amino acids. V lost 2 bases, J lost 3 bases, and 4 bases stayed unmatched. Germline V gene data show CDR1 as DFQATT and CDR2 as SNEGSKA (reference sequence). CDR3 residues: CSARSASGGKNIQYF. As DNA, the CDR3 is TGCAGTGCTAGATCGGCTAGCGGGGGCAAAAACATTCAGTACTTC.

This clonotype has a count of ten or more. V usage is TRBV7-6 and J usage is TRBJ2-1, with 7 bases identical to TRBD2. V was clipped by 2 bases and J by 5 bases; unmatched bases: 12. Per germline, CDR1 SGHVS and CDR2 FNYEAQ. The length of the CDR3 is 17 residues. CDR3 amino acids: CASSLLGSVAGNNEQFF. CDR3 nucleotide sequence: TGTGCCAGCAGCTTATTGGGGTCGGTAGCGGGCAACAATGAGCAGTTCTTC.

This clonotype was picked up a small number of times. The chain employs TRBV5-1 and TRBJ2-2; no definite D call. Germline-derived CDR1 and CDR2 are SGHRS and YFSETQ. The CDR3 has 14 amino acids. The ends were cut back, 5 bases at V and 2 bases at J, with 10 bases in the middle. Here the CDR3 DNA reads TGCGCCAGCAGTACTGGGATCAACACCGGGGAGCTGTTTTTT. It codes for CASSTGINTGELFF.

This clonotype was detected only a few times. In nucleotides, the CDR3 is TGTGCCAGCACTGAGGACAGGACCACAGATACGCAGTATTTT. As protein: CASTEDRTTDTQYF. V is TRBV2 and J is TRBJ2-3; 7 bases match TRBD1. V was pared by 7 bases and J by 2 bases, with 6 bases of the junction left unmatched. Germline CDR1 SNHLY, CDR2 FYNNEI. CDR3 length: 14 amino acids.

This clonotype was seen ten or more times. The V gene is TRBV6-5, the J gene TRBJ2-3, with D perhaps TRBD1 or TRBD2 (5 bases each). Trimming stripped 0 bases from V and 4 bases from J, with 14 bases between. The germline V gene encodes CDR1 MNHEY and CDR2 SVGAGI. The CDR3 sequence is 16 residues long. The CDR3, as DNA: TGTGCCAGCAGTTACTCGGGGGTAGATCAGGCAGATACGCAGTATTTT. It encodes CASSYSGVDQADTQYF.

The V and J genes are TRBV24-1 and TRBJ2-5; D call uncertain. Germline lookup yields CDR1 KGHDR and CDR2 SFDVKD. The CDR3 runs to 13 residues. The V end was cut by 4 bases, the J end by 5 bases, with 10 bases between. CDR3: CATSDPEEETQYF. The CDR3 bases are TGTGCCACCAGTGACCCCGAGGAGGAGACCCAGTACTTC.

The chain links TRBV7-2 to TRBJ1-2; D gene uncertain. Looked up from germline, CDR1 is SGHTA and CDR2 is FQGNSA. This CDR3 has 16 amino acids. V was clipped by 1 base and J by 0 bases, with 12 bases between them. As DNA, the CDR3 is TGTGCCAGCAGCTTAGATCCGTCTGATGCTAACTATGGCTACACCTTC. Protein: CASSLDPSDANYGYTF.

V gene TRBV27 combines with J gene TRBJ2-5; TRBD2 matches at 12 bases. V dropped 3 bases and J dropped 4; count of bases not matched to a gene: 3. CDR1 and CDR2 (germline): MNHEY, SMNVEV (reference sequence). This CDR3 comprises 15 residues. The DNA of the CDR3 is TGTGCCAGCAGTTTTCTAGCGGGGGGGACAGAGACCCAGTACTTC. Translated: CASSFLAGGTETQYF.

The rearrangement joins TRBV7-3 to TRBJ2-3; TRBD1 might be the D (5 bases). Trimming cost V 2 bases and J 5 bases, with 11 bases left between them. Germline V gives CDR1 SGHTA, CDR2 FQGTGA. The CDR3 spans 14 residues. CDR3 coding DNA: TGTGCCAGCAGCTTATATGCAGGGCTAGATACGCAGTATTTT. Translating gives CASSLYAGLDTQYF.

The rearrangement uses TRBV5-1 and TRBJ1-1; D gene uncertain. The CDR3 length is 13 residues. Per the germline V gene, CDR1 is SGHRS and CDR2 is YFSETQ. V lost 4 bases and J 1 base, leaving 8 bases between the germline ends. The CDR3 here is CASSAAENTEAFF. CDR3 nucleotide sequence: TGCGCCAGCAGCGCGGCGGAGAACACTGAAGCTTTCTTT.

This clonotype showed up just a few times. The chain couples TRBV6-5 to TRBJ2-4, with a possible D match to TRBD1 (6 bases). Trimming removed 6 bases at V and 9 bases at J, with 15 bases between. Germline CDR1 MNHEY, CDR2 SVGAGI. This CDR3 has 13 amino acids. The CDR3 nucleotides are TGTGCCAGCAGCCAAACAGGGCTGGGCATTCAGTACTTC. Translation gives CASSQTGLGIQYF.

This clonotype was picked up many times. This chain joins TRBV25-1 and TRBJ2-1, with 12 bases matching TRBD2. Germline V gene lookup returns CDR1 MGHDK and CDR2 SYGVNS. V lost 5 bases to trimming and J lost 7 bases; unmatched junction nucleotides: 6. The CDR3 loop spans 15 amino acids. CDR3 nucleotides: TGTGCCAGCAGTTCTAGCGGGGGGGCGAGTAATGAGCAGTTCTTC. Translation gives CASSSSGGASNEQFF. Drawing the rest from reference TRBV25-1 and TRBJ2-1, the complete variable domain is EADIYQTPRYLVIGTGKKITLECSQTMGHDKMYWYQQDPGMELHLIHYSYGVNSTEKGDLSSESTVSRIRTEHFPLTLESARPSHTSQYLCASSSSGGASNEQFFGPGTRLTVL.

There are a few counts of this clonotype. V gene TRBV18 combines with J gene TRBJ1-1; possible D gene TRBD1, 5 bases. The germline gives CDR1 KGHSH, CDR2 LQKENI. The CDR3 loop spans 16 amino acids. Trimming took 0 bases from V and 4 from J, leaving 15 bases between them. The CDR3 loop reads CASSPPSRGVSTEAFF. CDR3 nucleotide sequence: TGTGCCAGCTCACCACCTTCACGGGGGGTGAGCACTGAAGCTTTCTTT.

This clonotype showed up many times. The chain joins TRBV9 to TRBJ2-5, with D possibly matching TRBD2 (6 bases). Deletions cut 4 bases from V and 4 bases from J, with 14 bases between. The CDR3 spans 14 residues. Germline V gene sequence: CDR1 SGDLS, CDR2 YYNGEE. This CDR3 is CASSPLGGGETQYF. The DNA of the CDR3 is TGTGCCAGCAGCCCTCTCGGGGGAGGAGAGACCCAGTACTTC.

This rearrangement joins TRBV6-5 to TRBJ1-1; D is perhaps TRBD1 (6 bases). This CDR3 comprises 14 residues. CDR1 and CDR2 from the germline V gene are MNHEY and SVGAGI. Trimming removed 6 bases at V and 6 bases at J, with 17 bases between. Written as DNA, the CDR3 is TGTGCCAGCAGACTAACCGACAGGAAGTCTGAAGCTTTCTTT. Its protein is CASRLTDRKSEAFF.

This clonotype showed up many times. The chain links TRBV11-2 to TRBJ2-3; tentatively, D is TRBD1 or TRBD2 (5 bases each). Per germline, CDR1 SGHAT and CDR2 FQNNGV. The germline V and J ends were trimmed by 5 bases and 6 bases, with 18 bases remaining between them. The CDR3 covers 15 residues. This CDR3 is CASSRDGTRGDTQYF. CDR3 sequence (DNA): TGTGCCAGCAGCAGAGACGGGACCCGAGGGGATACGCAGTATTTT.

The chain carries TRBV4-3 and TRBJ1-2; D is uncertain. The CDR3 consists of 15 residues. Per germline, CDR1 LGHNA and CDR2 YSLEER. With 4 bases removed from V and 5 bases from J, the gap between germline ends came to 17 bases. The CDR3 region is CASSRFLREKYGYTF. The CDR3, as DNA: TGCGCCAGCAGCCGCTTCCTCCGGGAAAAATATGGCTACACCTTC.

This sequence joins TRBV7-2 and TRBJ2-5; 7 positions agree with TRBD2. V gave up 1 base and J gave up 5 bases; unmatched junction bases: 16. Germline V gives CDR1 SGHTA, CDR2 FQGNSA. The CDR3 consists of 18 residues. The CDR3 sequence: CASSLGRVGGVRLETQYF. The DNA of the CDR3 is TGTGCCAGCAGCTTAGGGCGCGTGGGGGGGGTTCGTTTGGAGACCCAGTACTTC.

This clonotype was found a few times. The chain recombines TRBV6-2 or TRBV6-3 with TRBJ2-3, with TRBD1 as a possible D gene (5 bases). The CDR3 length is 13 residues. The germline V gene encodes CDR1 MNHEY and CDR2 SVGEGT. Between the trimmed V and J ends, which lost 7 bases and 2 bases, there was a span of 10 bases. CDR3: CASTDRSTDTQYF. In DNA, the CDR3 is TGTGCCAGCACCGACAGATCCACAGATACGCAGTATTTT.

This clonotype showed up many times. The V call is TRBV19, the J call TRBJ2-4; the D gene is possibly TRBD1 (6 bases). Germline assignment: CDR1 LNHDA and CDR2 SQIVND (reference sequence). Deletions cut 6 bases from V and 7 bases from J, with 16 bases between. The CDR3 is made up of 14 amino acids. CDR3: CASSTGQGFNIQYF. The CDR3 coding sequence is TGTGCCAGTAGCACAGGGCAGGGTTTCAACATTCAGTACTTC.

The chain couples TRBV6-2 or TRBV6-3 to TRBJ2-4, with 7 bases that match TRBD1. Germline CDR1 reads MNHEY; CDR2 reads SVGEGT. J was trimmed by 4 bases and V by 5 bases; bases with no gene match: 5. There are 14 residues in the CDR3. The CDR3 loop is CASSNPGQKNIQYF. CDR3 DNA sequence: TGTGCCAGCAGTAACCCGGGACAGAAAAACATTCAGTACTTC.

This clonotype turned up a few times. The CDR3 nucleotides read TGTGCCAGCACCCTAAGAAACACCATATATTTT. This sequence encodes CASTLRNTIYF. The chain links TRBV12-3 or TRBV12-4 to TRBJ1-3, with D hard to call. The CDR3 loop spans 11 amino acids. V lost 7 bases and J lost 5, with 6 bases in between.

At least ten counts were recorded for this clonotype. CDR3 residues: CSAEAGNSYEQYF. Written as DNA, the CDR3 is TGCAGTGCCGAGGCAGGGAACTCCTACGAGCAGTACTTC. The V call is TRBV20-1, the J call TRBJ2-7, with D possibly being TRBD1 (5 bases). Deletions cut 6 bases from V and 0 bases from J, with 12 bases between. The CDR3 runs to 13 residues. The germline V gene encodes CDR1 DFQATT and CDR2 SNEGSKA (reference sequence).

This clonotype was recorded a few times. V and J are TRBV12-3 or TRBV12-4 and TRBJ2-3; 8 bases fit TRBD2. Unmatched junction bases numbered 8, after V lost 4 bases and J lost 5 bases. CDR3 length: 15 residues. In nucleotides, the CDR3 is TGTGCCAGCAGTTCCATCGGGGGGGCCGGAGATACGCAGTATTTT. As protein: CASSSIGGAGDTQYF.

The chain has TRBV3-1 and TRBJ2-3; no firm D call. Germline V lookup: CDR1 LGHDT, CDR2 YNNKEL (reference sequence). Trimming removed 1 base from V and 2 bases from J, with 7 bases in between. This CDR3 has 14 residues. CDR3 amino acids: CASSQVGFTDTQYF. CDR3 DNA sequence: TGTGCCAGCAGCCAAGTTGGGTTCACAGATACGCAGTATTTT.